Listed here are 20 T cell receptor beta chains from one sample, sequenced in a study of shared clonotypes between healthy human individuals. Profiled with immunoSEQ multiplex PCR; TCRdb holds only in-frame clones, not every one. The sample shows about a million clones, about 80% of them seen only once. Input material: memory CD4+ T cells from PBMCs. Subset described: CD45RA-negative fraction. The receptors come from a man between 18 and 35 years old in good health. Some clones in this sample may be carry-over from other donors' samples.

This chain joins TRBV7-9 and TRBJ2-2, with D unclear. V was shortened by 7 bases and J by 1 base, with 7 bases between the two germline ends. Germline CDR1 and CDR2: SEHNR and FQNEAQ (reference sequence). The CDR3 is 13 amino acids. The CDR3 sequence: CASKPRNTGELFF. The CDR3 nucleotides are TGTGCCAGCAAGCCCAGGAACACCGGGGAGCTGTTTTTT.

The chain carries TRBV30 and TRBJ2-2, with TRBD2 identical over 8 bases. The CDR3 totals 13 residues. Trimming removed 3 bases from V and 7 bases from J; junction bases left unmatched: 4. Germline V gives CDR1 GTSNPN, CDR2 SVGIG (reference sequence). CDR3 region: CAWSLTSGGELFF. The CDR3 region has the DNA TGTGCCTGGAGCCTTACTAGCGGCGGGGAGCTGTTTTTT.

The genes are TRBV4-1 and TRBJ2-7; D possibly corresponds to TRBD2 (5 bases). Per germline, CDR1 MGHRA and CDR2 YSYEKL. The CDR3 runs to 16 residues. V was shortened by 2 bases and J by 5 bases, with 19 bases between the two germline ends. The CDR3 DNA is TGCGCCAGCAGCCAAAGCGGTATTAAGAACACACACGAGCAGTACTTC. Translation: CASSQSGIKNTHEQYF.

This chain uses TRBV6-6 with TRBJ2-7, with TRBD2 matching 10 bases. With V trimmed by 5 bases and J by 5 bases, 9 bases remained unmatched. The CDR3 spans 15 residues. Germline V gene sequence: CDR1 MNHNY, CDR2 SVGAGI (reference sequence). Here the CDR3 DNA reads TGTGCCAGCAGTCAGAGCGGGAGGGCCTTAAACGAGCAGTACTTC. Residues: CASSQSGRALNEQYF.

The CDR3 sequence: CASTQTENTEAFF. The CDR3 DNA reads TGTGCCAGCACTCAGACAGAGAACACTGAAGCTTTCTTT. This rearrangement joins TRBV2 to TRBJ1-1; the D gene is possibly TRBD1 (5 bases). The CDR3 contains 13 residues. V was clipped by 7 bases and J by 1 base, with 10 bases between them. Germline V gene data show CDR1 as SNHLY and CDR2 as FYNNEI.

The chain combines TRBV7-7 with TRBJ2-1; TRBD2 aligns across 12 bases. Trimming removed 6 bases from V and 7 bases from J; junction bases left unmatched: 13. Germline V lookup: CDR1 SSHAT, CDR2 FNYEAQ (reference sequence). The CDR3 sequence is 17 residues long. Written as DNA, the CDR3 is TGTGCCAGCAGATGTAGCGGACTAGCGGGAAATAGGAATGAGCAGTTCTTC. Translation gives CASRCSGLAGNRNEQFF.

This rearrangement joins TRBV19 to TRBJ2-1, with D possibly being TRBD2 (6 bases). CDR1 is LNHDA, CDR2 SQIVND, per germline (reference sequence). With 3 bases removed from V and 9 bases from J, the gap between germline ends came to 12 bases. The CDR3 spans 13 residues. This CDR3 reads CASSMTGVGEQFF. The CDR3 DNA reads as TGTGCCAGTAGTATGACGGGAGTTGGTGAGCAGTTCTTC.

Details on this clone: This CDR3 is also generated by other DNA sequences in the sample. The genes are TRBV7-9 and TRBJ2-3; 11 bases are a match to TRBD2. The germline CDR1 and CDR2 sequences are SEHNR and FQNEAQ (reference sequence). Germline trimming cut 2 bases from V and 0 bases from J; bases unmatched to any gene: 1. There are 16 residues in the CDR3. The CDR3 bases are TGTGCCAGCAGCTTAACTAGCGGGAGAAGCACAGATACGCAGTATTTT. This codes for CASSLTSGRSTDTQYF.

J is TRBJ2-5 and V is TRBV7-2; D remains unclear. CDR1 is SGHTA and CDR2 is FQGNSA in the germline V gene. The V gene lost 3 bases and the J gene lost 0 bases, with 8 bases spanning the gap. This CDR3 comprises 14 residues. CDR3 sequence (DNA): TGTGCCAGCAGCTTTCGAATGTACCAAGAGACCCAGTACTTC. It yields the protein CASSFRMYQETQYF.

V is TRBV5-1 and J is TRBJ1-5; a possible D gene is TRBD1 (6 bases). Per germline, CDR1 SGHRS and CDR2 YFSETQ. The CDR3 contains 13 residues. Trimming shortened V by 0 bases and J by 6 bases, and 7 bases separated the two germline ends. As DNA, the CDR3 is TGCGCCAGCAGCTTGGGAGGGGGTCAGCCCCAGCATTTT. Translated, it gives CASSLGGGQPQHF.

This rearrangement joins TRBV6-1 to TRBJ2-7, with 7 bases that match TRBD2. The CDR3 is 14 amino acids. V gave up 4 bases and J gave up 2 bases; unmatched junction bases: 5. The germline gives CDR1 MNHNS, CDR2 SASEGT. The CDR3 reads CASSVTSQTYEQYF. The CDR3 DNA sequence: TGTGCCAGCAGTGTGACTAGCCAGACCTACGAGCAGTACTTC.

In regard to this clone: A read error may explain this, as a much larger clone is one base away. This sample includes further DNA sequences coding for the same CDR3. The chain recombines TRBV28 with TRBJ1-2, with a tentative D call TRBD1 (5 bases). Germline V gives CDR1 MDHEN, CDR2 SYDVKM. CDR3 size: 12 residues. V dropped 2 bases and J dropped 5 bases, with 6 bases sitting between them. For the CDR3, the DNA is TGTGCCAGCAGTTTAGGGGGATATGGCTACACCTTC. Residues: CASSLGGYGYTF.

The chain is built from TRBV6-6 and TRBJ2-3; maybe TRBD2 (7 bases). The CDR3 loop spans 16 amino acids. Trimming left V 4 bases short and J 0 bases short, with 14 bases between. The germline V gene encodes CDR1 MNHNY and CDR2 SVGAGI (reference sequence). CDR3 coding DNA: TGTGCCAGCAGTTCTAGCGGAGGGGGTAGCACAGATACGCAGTATTTT. Residues: CASSSSGGGSTDTQYF.

V and J are TRBV30 and TRBJ2-1; no definite D call. This CDR3 contains 11 residues. CDR1 GTSNPN and CDR2 SVGIG come from the germline V gene (reference sequence). The V gene lost 1 base and the J gene lost 9 bases, with 7 bases spanning the gap. CDR3 sequence: CAWSASVEQFF. As DNA, the CDR3 is TGTGCCTGGAGTGCAAGTGTTGAGCAGTTCTTC.

This sequence joins TRBV6-5 and TRBJ2-7; D may be TRBD2 (5 bases). Trimming removed 7 bases from V and 5 bases from J, with 15 bases in between. CDR1 is MNHEY, CDR2 SVGAGI, per germline. The CDR3 has 13 residues. This CDR3 is CASKEDKLHEQYF. The CDR3 coding sequence is TGTGCCAGCAAGGAGGATAAACTCCACGAGCAGTACTTC.

In this sample, this clone turned up a few times. The V and J genes are TRBV9 and TRBJ1-4, with D perhaps TRBD1 (5 bases). This CDR3 contains 15 residues. Germline assignment: CDR1 SGDLS and CDR2 YYNGEE. Trimming took 3 bases from V and 2 from J, leaving 11 bases between them. The CDR3 sequence is CASSGGAYTNEKLFF. CDR3 DNA: TGTGCCAGCAGCGGGGGCGCTTATACTAATGAAAAACTGTTTTTT. Full variable domain (rest looked up from reference TRBV9 and TRBJ1-4): DSGVTQTPKHLITATGQRVTLRCSPRSGDLSVYWYQQSLDQGLQFLIQYYNGEERAKGNILERFSAQQFPDLHSELNLSSLELGDSALYFCASSGGAYTNEKLFFGSGTQLSVL.

The CDR3 region is CASSIRYEQYF. The CDR3 nucleotides read TGTGCCAGCAGCATACGGTACGAGCAGTACTTC. The chain carries TRBV11-2 and TRBJ2-7; D unresolved. Germline CDR1 and CDR2: SGHAT and FQNNGV. This CDR3 region has 11 residues. Trimming removed 5 bases from V and 4 bases from J, with 6 bases in between.

Ten or more counts support this clone. The same CDR3 arises from other DNA sequences in this sample as well. The genes are TRBV5-1 and TRBJ2-2; no definite D call. CDR1 and CDR2 from the germline V gene are SGHRS and YFSETQ. The CDR3 has 14 residues. Trimming shortened V by 3 bases and J by 2 bases, and 8 bases separated the two germline ends. The CDR3 nucleotides read TGCGCCAGCAGCTCGGACGGTAACACCGGGGAGCTGTTTTTT. Its protein product is CASSSDGNTGELFF.

This clone was seen a few times. The sample holds other DNA sequences that translate to the same CDR3. The chain carries TRBV5-1 and TRBJ1-5, with TRBD1 matching over 8 bases. Germline V lookup: CDR1 SGHRS, CDR2 YFSETQ. This CDR3 is built from 14 residues. Trimming at V came to 0 bases and at J to 4 bases, leaving 0 bases not matched to a gene. This CDR3 reads CASSLGTGNQPQHF. In DNA, the CDR3 is TGCGCCAGCAGCTTGGGGACAGGGAATCAGCCCCAGCATTTT.

This clone was seen only a few times. This sequence joins TRBV30 and TRBJ1-5; D is ambiguous. This CDR3 has 13 amino acids. Looked up from germline, CDR1 is GTSNPN and CDR2 is SVGIG (reference sequence). V lost 3 bases to trimming and J lost 7 bases, with 13 bases between them. Here the CDR3 reads CAWRKEGYQPQHF. CDR3 nucleotides: TGTGCCTGGAGAAAGGAGGGATACCAGCCCCAGCATTTT.